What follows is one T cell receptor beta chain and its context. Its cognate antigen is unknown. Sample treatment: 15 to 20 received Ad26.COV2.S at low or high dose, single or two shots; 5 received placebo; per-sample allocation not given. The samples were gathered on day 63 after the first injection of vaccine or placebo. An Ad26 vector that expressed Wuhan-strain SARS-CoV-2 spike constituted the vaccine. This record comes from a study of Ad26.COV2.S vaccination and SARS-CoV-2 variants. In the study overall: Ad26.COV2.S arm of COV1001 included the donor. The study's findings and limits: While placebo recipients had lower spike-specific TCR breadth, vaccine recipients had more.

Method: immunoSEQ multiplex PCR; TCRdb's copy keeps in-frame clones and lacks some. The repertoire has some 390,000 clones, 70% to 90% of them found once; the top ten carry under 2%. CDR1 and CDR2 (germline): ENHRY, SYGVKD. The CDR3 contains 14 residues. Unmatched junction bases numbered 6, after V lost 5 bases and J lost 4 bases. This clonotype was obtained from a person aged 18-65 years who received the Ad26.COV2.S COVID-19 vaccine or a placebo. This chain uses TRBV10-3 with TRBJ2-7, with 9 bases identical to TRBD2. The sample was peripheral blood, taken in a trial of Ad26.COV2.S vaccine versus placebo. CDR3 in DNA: TGTGCCATCAGTCCTCGCGGGAGGGGGTACGAGCAGTACTTC. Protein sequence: CAISPRGRGYEQYF.